This passage covers 22 T cell receptor beta chains from one sample sequenced in a study of cytomegalovirus exposure and HLA in healthy donors. Data came from immunoSEQ multiplex PCR; TCRdb stores just in-frame clones and leaves some out. The profile shows 200,000 or so clones, 75% to 95% of them singletons. The sample consisted of PBMCs. Receptors were obtained from a woman younger than 35 in good health and CMV-seronegative.

This chain connects TRBV29-1 to TRBJ1-1; perhaps TRBD1 as D (6 bases). This CDR3 has 13 residues. The V and J ends lost 4 bases and 8 bases respectively, with 17 bases between them. Germline lookup yields CDR1 SQVTM and CDR2 ANQGSEA. This CDR3 reads CSVGRQADSEAFF. For the CDR3, the DNA is TGCAGCGTTGGACGACAGGCCGATAGCGAAGCTTTCTTT. Looking up the rest from reference TRBV29-1 and TRBJ1-1 gives the full variable domain: SAVISQKPSRDICQRGTSLTIQCQVDSQVTMMFWYRQQPGQSLTLIATANQGSEATYESGFVIDKFPISRPNLTFSTLTVSNMSPEDSSIYLCSVGRQADSEAFFGQGTRLTVV.

This clone has only one observation. V gene TRBV2 combines with J gene TRBJ2-5, with 8 bases matching TRBD1. The CDR3 extends over 12 amino acids. V was pared by 11 bases and J by 2 bases, with 4 bases of the junction left unmatched. CDR1 and CDR2 (germline): SNHLY, FYNNEI. CDR3: CAGGQAQETQYF. The CDR3 DNA reads as TGTGCCGGGGGACAGGCACAAGAGACCCAGTACTTC.

J is TRBJ2-7 and V is TRBV5-5, with D maybe TRBD1 (6 bases). CDR3 length: 17 residues. Trimming shortened V by 4 bases and J by 0 bases, and 20 bases separated the two germline ends. Germline assignment: CDR1 SGHKS and CDR2 YYEKEE (reference sequence). Here the CDR3 DNA reads TGTGCCAGCAGCCCGACTTGGGTGGGGACACGCTCCTACGAGCAGTACTTC. Protein sequence: CASSPTWVGTRSYEQYF.

The chain joins TRBV2 to TRBJ2-3; a possible D gene is TRBD2 (6 bases). V was cut by 6 bases and J by 1 base, with 23 bases left in between. This CDR3 is 18 amino acids long. The germline V gene encodes CDR1 SNHLY and CDR2 FYNNEI. CDR3 bases: TGTGCCAGCAGCTCCACCCTAATGACTAGGACGGGCACAGATACGCAGTATTTT. Protein sequence: CASSSTLMTRTGTDTQYF.

The chain uses TRBV15 and TRBJ1-6; D is possibly TRBD1 (6 bases). V gave up 7 bases and J gave up 8 bases, with 15 bases separating them. Germline V CDR1 and CDR2: LNHNV, YYDKDF (reference sequence). This CDR3 has 14 residues. The CDR3 loop is CATTPSGAYSPLHF. The CDR3 DNA follows: TGTGCCACCACCCCGTCAGGGGCCTATTCACCCCTCCACTTT.

The V gene is TRBV28, the J gene TRBJ1-1, with D possibly matching TRBD1 (5 bases). CDR1 is MDHEN and CDR2 is SYDVKM in the germline V gene. The CDR3 totals 15 residues. Deletions cut 3 bases from V and 1 base from J, with 12 bases between. The CDR3 spells CASSFRGRGNTEAFF. The CDR3, as DNA: TGTGCCAGCAGTTTTAGGGGAAGGGGGAACACTGAAGCTTTCTTT. Complete variable domain (other parts from reference TRBV28 and TRBJ1-1): DVKVTQSSRYLVKRTGEKVFLECVQDMDHENMFWYRQDPGLGLRLIYFSYDVKMKEKGDIPEGYSVSREKKERFSLILESASTNQTSMYLCASSFRGRGNTEAFFGQGTRLTVV.

The chain uses TRBV27 and TRBJ2-5, with a possible D match to TRBD1 (6 bases). The CDR3 extends over 14 amino acids. V lost 4 bases, J lost 4 bases, and 13 bases lay in between. Per germline, CDR1 MNHEY and CDR2 SMNVEV (reference sequence). The chain's CDR3 is CASSSYRVGETQYF. The CDR3 nucleotides read TGTGCCAGCAGTTCATACAGGGTCGGAGAGACCCAGTACTTC.

This chain connects TRBV27 to TRBJ2-3; 10 nucleotides line up with TRBD2. V lost 1 base and J lost 6; bases outside the gene matches: 7. Germline lookup yields CDR1 MNHEY and CDR2 SMNVEV (reference sequence). This CDR3 comprises 16 residues. DNA for the CDR3: TGTGCCAGCAGTTTATTGGCTAGCGGGAGTATGGATACGCAGTATTTT. Translation: CASSLLASGSMDTQYF.

The chain uses TRBV18 and TRBJ2-5; TRBD2 aligns across 9 bases. This CDR3 has 15 amino acids. With V trimmed by 2 bases and J by 4 bases, 5 bases remained unmatched. Germline lookup yields CDR1 KGHSH and CDR2 LQKENI. CDR3 amino acids: CASSPLGLASETQYF. For the CDR3, the DNA is TGTGCCAGCTCACCATTGGGACTAGCTTCAGAGACCCAGTACTTC.

The J gene is TRBJ1-5, the V gene TRBV7-2; TRBD1 matches at 12 bases. CDR1 is SGHTA and CDR2 is FQGNSA in the germline V gene. CDR3 length: 14 amino acids. Losses at the gene ends were 3 bases for V and 9 bases for J; bases not matched to a gene: 3. The CDR3: CASSLGQGAGPQHF. CDR3 in DNA: TGTGCCAGCAGCTTGGGACAGGGGGCCGGGCCCCAGCATTTT.

The chain combines TRBV2 with TRBJ1-1; possibly TRBD1 for D (5 bases). Trimming cost V 4 bases and J 0 bases, with 15 bases left between them. Germline CDR1 and CDR2: SNHLY and FYNNEI. The CDR3 length is 16 residues. CDR3 protein: CASSGPGRGLNTEAFF. CDR3 in DNA: TGTGCCAGCAGTGGGCCGGGGAGGGGCTTGAACACTGAAGCTTTCTTT.

The rearrangement links TRBV4-1 to TRBJ2-7; TRBD2 is a possible D gene (6 bases). This CDR3 contains 15 residues. CDR1 and CDR2 from the germline V gene are MGHRA and YSYEKL. Trimming removed 3 bases from V and 0 bases from J, with 12 bases in between. The DNA for the CDR3 is TGCGCCAGCAGCCATACAGACGGGAGCTCCTACGAGCAGTACTTC. Its translation: CASSHTDGSSYEQYF.

The chain uses TRBV25-1 and TRBJ1-6; unclear D gene. Trimming stripped 4 bases from V and 6 bases from J, with 4 bases between. Germline V lookup: CDR1 MGHDK, CDR2 SYGVNS. The length of the CDR3 is 12 residues. The CDR3 DNA follows: TGTGCCAGCAGTGTCGGTAATTCACCCCTCCACTTT. Its protein product is CASSVGNSPLHF.

The chain joins TRBV18 to TRBJ1-2; the match to TRBD1 covers 7 bases. Germline V lookup: CDR1 KGHSH, CDR2 LQKENI. V was clipped by 3 bases and J by 2 bases; unmatched bases: 9. The CDR3 is 16 amino acids. This CDR3 is CASSPYPNRGNYGYTF. The CDR3 nucleotides read TGTGCCAGCTCACCCTACCCTAACAGGGGAAACTATGGCTACACCTTC.

This chain connects TRBV29-1 to TRBJ1-1; no definite D call. Per the germline V gene, CDR1 is SQVTM and CDR2 is ANQGSEA. With 4 bases removed from V and 7 bases from J, the gap between germline ends came to 25 bases. The CDR3 is 16 amino acids. The DNA for the CDR3 is TGCAGCGTTGCCCCGACGGGCGAACCTTCCGGAGGTGAAGCTTTCTTT. As protein: CSVAPTGEPSGGEAFF.

The chain is built from TRBV5-6 and TRBJ1-5; TRBD1 agrees at 9 bases. In germline, CDR1 is SGHDT, CDR2 YYEEEE. J gave up 0 bases and V 4 bases, and 5 bases lay outside the gene matches. The length of the CDR3 is 16 residues. The CDR3 DNA reads as TGTGCCAGCAGCCACAGGGGGCGTGATAGCAATCAGCCCCAGCATTTT. Amino acid sequence: CASSHRGRDSNQPQHF.

The chain employs TRBV7-8 and TRBJ1-2, with 10 bases lining up with TRBD1. After removal of 10 bases from V and 5 bases from J, the junction contained 10 bases not matched to a gene. The length of the CDR3 is 14 residues. Looked up from germline, CDR1 is SGHVS and CDR2 is FQNEAQ. The CDR3 loop is CATSRDRGGYGYTF. CDR3 nucleotides: TGTGCCACTTCACGGGACAGGGGAGGGTATGGCTACACCTTC.

The chain combines TRBV30 with TRBJ1-4; a weak D match, TRBD1 (5 bases). The germline CDR1 and CDR2 sequences are GTSNPN and SVGIG (reference sequence). The CDR3 has 15 residues. Trimming took off 0 bases at V and 6 bases at J, with 14 bases between the two ends. Here the CDR3 DNA reads TGTGCCTGGAGTGTCCGGGGACTGGTTTATGAAAAACTGTTTTTT. As protein: CAWSVRGLVYEKLFF.

This clone came up once. The chain is built from TRBV19 and TRBJ1-1, with 8 nucleotides matching TRBD1. J gave up 11 bases and V 5 bases, and 10 bases lay outside the gene matches. This CDR3 comprises 13 residues. Germline-derived CDR1 and CDR2 are LNHDA and SQIVND (reference sequence). The CDR3 here is CASSPGQGLFAFF. The DNA of the CDR3 is TGTGCCAGTAGTCCCGGACAGGGCTTGTTTGCTTTCTTT.

The J gene is TRBJ1-1, the V gene TRBV6-1; TRBD1 agrees at 11 bases. The CDR3 contains 15 residues. The germline CDR1 and CDR2 sequences are MNHNS and SASEGT. The trim removed 3 bases at V and 6 bases at J, leaving 6 bases unmatched. CDR3 sequence (DNA): TGTGCCAGCAGTGAGAGAGGACAGGGGGCCGCTGAAGCTTTCTTT. Its translation is CASSERGQGAAEAFF.

This clone has only one observation. The chain carries TRBV9 and TRBJ2-7; tentative D call: TRBD1 (5 bases). Trimming shortened V by 3 bases and J by 6 bases, and 13 bases separated the two germline ends. CDR3 length: 13 residues. Germline V gene lookup returns CDR1 SGDLS and CDR2 YYNGEE. CDR3 DNA sequence: TGTGCCAGCAGCGCTACGACAAGGGGCGAGCAGTACTTC. Translation: CASSATTRGEQYF.

The chain employs TRBV19 and TRBJ1-4; no firm D call. This CDR3 spans 17 amino acids. CDR1 LNHDA and CDR2 SQIVND come from the germline V gene (reference sequence). The V end lost 5 bases, the J end lost 7 bases, and 23 bases lay between the germline ends. The CDR3 loop reads CASSPPGSSRSGEKLFF. In DNA form, the CDR3 reads TGTGCCAGTAGTCCACCCGGGAGCTCCCGTAGTGGTGAAAAACTGTTTTTT.